Listed here is a single T cell receptor beta chain. This specimen belongs to a study of identifying expanded T cells in peripheral blood. Data came from immunoSEQ multiplex PCR; TCRdb stores just in-frame clones and leaves some out. The data show about 54,000 clones, with roughly nine tenths seen just once and 3% to 4% held by the top ten. Sample: blood. This sequence was found in a person aged 18-70 years in good health.

CDR3 DNA: TGCGCCAGCAGCCAAGGTGGGACGGGTGAAAAACTGTTTTTT. It yields the protein CASSQGGTGEKLFF. This rearrangement joins TRBV4-1 to TRBJ1-4; D possibly corresponds to TRBD1 (5 bases). The V gene's germline CDR1 is MGHRA and CDR2 YSYEKL. The V and J ends lost 1 base and 7 bases respectively, with 10 bases between them. CDR3 length equals 14 residues.